The 23 T cell receptor beta chains listed next were all sequenced from one sample in a study of blood T cell repertoires in COVID-19. Assay: immunoSEQ multiplex PCR; the TCRdb copy retains only in-frame clones and omits some. The sample consists of 300,000 to 400,000 clones, around 83% of them appearing once. Source material: peripheral blood. The source of these receptors is a man aged 30-40 years with active or convalescent COVID-19.

The chain uses TRBV7-9 and TRBJ1-5; D is undetermined. CDR3 length equals 12 residues. The germline V and J ends were trimmed by 1 base and 16 bases, with 14 bases remaining between them. Looked up from germline, CDR1 is SEHNR and CDR2 is FQNEAQ (reference sequence). The DNA for the CDR3 is TGTGCCAGCAGCTTAGAAGTGGGCAGCCAACATTTT. Encoded protein: CASSLEVGSQHF.

The genes are TRBV28 and TRBJ2-3; D possibly corresponds to TRBD2 (6 bases). CDR1 is MDHEN, CDR2 SYDVKM, per germline. V was cut by 1 base and J by 6 bases, with 14 bases left in between. This CDR3 has 15 amino acids. The DNA for the CDR3 is TGTGCCAGCAGTTTATTCGGGGACGGAGGGGATACGCAGTATTTT. Encoded protein: CASSLFGDGGDTQYF.

This clone is a singleton in its sample. The rearrangement links TRBV9 to TRBJ2-3, with TRBD2 matching over 7 bases. Losses at the gene ends were 3 bases for V and 5 bases for J; bases not matched to a gene: 9. The CDR3 spans 15 residues. In germline, CDR1 is SGDLS, CDR2 YYNGEE. The CDR3 loop is CASSGSGTAGDTQYF. In nucleotides, the CDR3 is TGTGCCAGCAGCGGAAGCGGGACGGCTGGAGATACGCAGTATTTT.

The J gene is TRBJ1-5, the V gene TRBV6-6; D might be TRBD1 (6 bases). CDR3 length: 13 residues. Deletions cut 9 bases from V and 7 bases from J, with 16 bases between. The germline CDR1 and CDR2 sequences are MNHNY and SVGAGI (reference sequence). The CDR3 region is CASNTRGGQPQHF. In DNA form, the CDR3 reads TGTGCCAGTAATACTAGGGGGGGGCAGCCCCAGCATTTT.

This clone was counted once. This sequence joins TRBV6-5 and TRBJ2-1; TRBD2 might be the D (5 bases). CDR3 size: 13 residues. Trimming pared 8 bases from V and 5 bases from J, leaving 13 bases between. The germline V gene encodes CDR1 MNHEY and CDR2 SVGAGI. For the CDR3, the DNA is TGTGCCAGCGGCCTCGGGATGAACAATGAGCAGTTCTTC. Translation: CASGLGMNNEQFF.

V gene TRBV2 combines with J gene TRBJ2-3, with a weak D call TRBD2 (7 bases). Germline V lookup: CDR1 SNHLY, CDR2 FYNNEI. The CDR3 has 18 residues. With 4 bases removed from V and 4 bases from J, the gap between germline ends came to 24 bases. The CDR3 sequence is CASSVRAGATLLADTQYF. CDR3 DNA sequence: TGTGCCAGCAGTGTCAGGGCGGGGGCCACCCTTCTGGCAGATACGCAGTATTTT.

This sequence joins TRBV3-1 (or the pseudogene TRBV3-2) and TRBJ1-3; D unclear. The length of the CDR3 is 14 residues. Germline CDR1 LGHDT, CDR2 YNNKEL (reference sequence). V was shortened by 1 base and J by 9 bases, with 13 bases between the two germline ends. CDR3 DNA: TGTGCCAGCAGCCAAGCCCCTAGTCCTATCACCATATATTTT. This translates into CASSQAPSPITIYF.

This chain links TRBV7-2 with TRBJ2-1; D possibly corresponds to TRBD2 (6 bases). This CDR3 comprises 15 residues. CDR1 SGHTA and CDR2 FQGNSA come from the germline V gene. V was clipped by 5 bases and J by 4 bases, with 15 bases between them. Here the CDR3 DNA reads TGTGCCAGCAGCCCTGATCGAGGGAGGTACAATGAGCAGTTCTTC. Residues: CASSPDRGRYNEQFF.

The rearrangement uses TRBV30 and TRBJ2-3; D possibly corresponds to TRBD2 (7 bases). The CDR3 covers 15 residues. Germline values: CDR1 GTSNPN, CDR2 SVGIG (reference sequence). The V end was cut by 6 bases, the J end by 2 bases, with 18 bases between. The CDR3 loop is CACSRGGHLTDTQYF. The CDR3 nucleotides read TGTGCCTGTTCGAGGGGGGGACACCTCACAGATACGCAGTATTTT.

V gene TRBV24-1 combines with J gene TRBJ2-7, with a tentative D call TRBD2 (8 bases). V lost 7 bases, J lost 6 bases, and 24 bases lay in between. The CDR3 loop spans 16 amino acids. Per germline, CDR1 KGHDR and CDR2 SFDVKD. The CDR3 nucleotides are TGTGCCACCAGAGTTAGCGGGACAGTTGGTTGCCCCGAGCAGTACTTC. It yields the protein CATRVSGTVGCPEQYF.

The chain has TRBV5-6 and TRBJ1-3; a possible D gene is TRBD1 (5 bases). In germline, CDR1 is SGHDT, CDR2 YYEEEE. The CDR3 runs to 17 residues. V was pared by 4 bases and J by 0 bases, with 17 bases between. This CDR3 reads CASSLGPGLRSGNTIYF. CDR3 in DNA: TGTGCCAGCAGCCTCGGGCCGGGACTCCGCTCTGGAAACACCATATATTTT.

The rearrangement joins TRBV20-1 to TRBJ2-7; no clear D. Germline V gene sequence: CDR1 DFQATT, CDR2 SNEGSKA (reference sequence). V lost 5 bases, J lost 5 bases, and 10 bases lay in between. This CDR3 region has 11 residues. In DNA form, the CDR3 reads TGCAGTGCTTGGCAGAAGAACGAGCAGTACTTC. Its protein is CSAWQKNEQYF.

A word on this clone: Mismatch with germline at one junction end may stem from a read error. The rearrangement joins TRBV24-1 to TRBJ2-5; TRBD1 agrees at 9 bases. The CDR3 totals 15 residues. Germline assignment: CDR1 KGHDR and CDR2 SFDVKD. CDR3 sequence: CATSDSVTAGQGKNF. The CDR3 DNA follows: TGTGCCACCAGTGATTCCGTCACCGCGGGACAGGGAAAAAACTTC.

The chain has TRBV19 and TRBJ1-1; a weak D match, TRBD1 (6 bases). This CDR3 contains 15 residues. V was trimmed by 3 bases and J by 4 bases, leaving 15 bases between them. Germline-derived CDR1 and CDR2 are LNHDA and SQIVND (reference sequence). CDR3 nucleotide sequence: TGTGCCAGTAGTATGGTGGACAGTTCTTCCACTGAAGCTTTCTTT. Its protein is CASSMVDSSSTEAFF.

The chain has TRBV7-9 and TRBJ1-1; 8 bases are a match to TRBD1. Germline V lookup: CDR1 SEHNR, CDR2 FQNEAQ (reference sequence). The junction had 4 bases not matched to a gene; V was cut back by 5 bases and J by 2 bases. This CDR3 has 14 amino acids. This chain's CDR3 is CASSITGGNTEAFF. CDR3 DNA: TGTGCCAGCAGCATAACAGGGGGAAACACTGAAGCTTTCTTT.

V gene TRBV6-2 or TRBV6-3 combines with J gene TRBJ2-3; 14 bases agree with TRBD2. The CDR3 has 17 amino acids. Germline V gene data show CDR1 as MNHEY and CDR2 as SVGEGT. The V gene end was trimmed by 2 bases and the J gene end by 6 bases; junction bases not matched to a gene: 7. The CDR3 nucleotides read TGTGCCAGCAGTTACCCCGGACTAGCGGGGGGCCGGGATACGCAGTATTTT. This encodes CASSYPGLAGGRDTQYF.

This chain connects TRBV4-3 to TRBJ1-5, with a tentative D call TRBD1 (6 bases). Germline V CDR1 and CDR2: LGHNA, YSLEER. Trimming cost V 4 bases and J 7 bases, with 14 bases left between them. This CDR3 has 14 amino acids. The CDR3 coding sequence is TGCGCCAGCAGCCCCGGCGCAGGGGTGCAGCCCCAGCATTTT. It encodes CASSPGAGVQPQHF.

In DNA form, the CDR3 reads TGTGCCAGCAGTCGTTTACAGGGTGGAAGATGGAATTCACCCCTCCACTTT. It codes for CASSRLQGGRWNSPLHF. The rearrangement joins TRBV27 to TRBJ1-6; D perhaps matches TRBD1 (6 bases). The ends were cut back, 5 bases at V and 7 bases at J, with 21 bases in the middle. The CDR3 covers 17 residues. CDR1 is MNHEY, CDR2 SMNVEV, per germline (reference sequence).

The chain carries TRBV7-9 and TRBJ1-1; weak D call: TRBD1 (6 bases). V was shortened by 1 base and J by 1 base, with 7 bases between the two germline ends. CDR1 is SEHNR, CDR2 FQNEAQ, per germline (reference sequence). This CDR3 has 14 amino acids. DNA of the CDR3: TGTGCCAGCAGCTTAGTAGGGGGGAACACTGAAGCTTTCTTT. Protein product: CASSLVGGNTEAFF.

The sample holds one count of this clone. The rearrangement uses TRBV6-5 and TRBJ2-4; tentatively, D is TRBD2 (5 bases). Germline values: CDR1 MNHEY, CDR2 SVGAGI. Trimming shortened V by 8 bases and J by 6 bases, and 5 bases separated the two germline ends. There are 10 residues in the CDR3. CDR3 sequence: CASRGNIQYF. CDR3 nucleotide sequence: TGTGCCAGCCGGGGAAACATTCAGTACTTC.

This chain connects TRBV4-1 to TRBJ1-5, with D possibly being TRBD1 (5 bases). Germline CDR1 reads MGHRA; CDR2 reads YSYEKL. Trimming left V 3 bases short and J 0 bases short, with 12 bases between. There are 16 residues in the CDR3. The CDR3 here is CASSHRLTVSNQPQHF. CDR3 DNA: TGCGCCAGCAGCCACCGTTTGACAGTTAGCAATCAGCCCCAGCATTTT.

This clone was seen a few times. The chain employs TRBV6-1 and TRBJ1-2; D is unclear. Germline assignment: CDR1 MNHNS and CDR2 SASEGT. The length of the CDR3 is 13 residues. V lost 2 bases, J lost 2 bases, and 6 bases lay in between. The CDR3 loop is CASSESGNYGYTF. CDR3 sequence (DNA): TGTGCCAGCAGTGAATCGGGGAACTATGGCTACACCTTC.

The chain joins TRBV11-3 to TRBJ1-6; D is unresolved. The ends were cut back, 4 bases at V and 2 bases at J, with 15 bases in the middle. The V gene's germline CDR1 is SGHNT and CDR2 YENEEA. This CDR3 spans 17 amino acids. CDR3 DNA: TGTGCCAGCAGCTCGCCCGAGGCGGAACCCTATAATTCACCCCTCCACTTT. Protein product: CASSSPEAEPYNSPLHF.